A selection of T cell receptor beta chains follows, all from one sample in a study of immune evolution from preneoplasia to lung adenocarcinoma. TCRdb's copy holds only in-frame clones and misses some; the assay was immunoSEQ multiplex PCR. The sample comprises 6,300 or so clones, 70% to 80% of which are singletons, and 7.5% to 8% rests with the top ten. Specimen: FFPE lung adenocarcinoma in situ tissue. These receptors were obtained from a donor at least 70 years old with lung adenocarcinoma. CDR3s leave out the opening cysteine and the closing phenylalanine or tryptophan.

cdr3_length j_call v_call cdr3_aa
15 TRBJ2-7 TRBV29-1 SVEDPRTQFRGSEQY
14 TRBJ1-1 TRBV30 AWTGTGGLRYTEAF
13 TRBJ2-6 TRBV5-1 ASSRADPGANVLT
13 TRBJ2-1 TRBV6-6 ASSYPGQGANEQF
14 TRBJ1-4 TRBV9 ASSQPPSQGNEKLF
13 TRBJ2-2 TRBV7-9 ASSVGLAGAGELF
13 TRBJ2-7 TRBV11-2 ASSPQQLGPYEQY
13 TRBJ1-5 TRBV19 ASTGTGGFGQPQH
12 TRBJ2-7 TRBV5-8 ASSLGLISYEQY
14 TRBJ1-6 TRBV19 ASGVRGGSYNSPLH
12 TRBJ1-2 TRBV19 ASSPRDGIYGYT
12 TRBJ2-7 TRBV7-3 ASSLSTGGYEQY
11 TRBJ1-6 TRBV16 ASSFGANSPLH
12 TRBJ2-6 TRBV6-1 ASGRGSGANVLT
12 TRBJ2-3 TRBV10-3 AVTSGGPTDTQY
13 TRBJ2-1 TRBV7-3 ASSFYGTGRNEQF
14 TRBJ2-7 TRBV9 ASSVDWASGAYEQY
14 TRBJ2-7 TRBV7-3 ASSPLKRTFSYEQY
10 TRBJ2-1 TRBV5-8 ASSRQSDEQF
11 TRBJ1-6 TRBV2 ASKSQSDSPLH
13 TRBJ1-2 TRBV11-3 ASSLDCGCGYGYT
12 TRBJ1-1 TRBV6-1 ASSELRGNTEAF
14 TRBJ2-2 TRBV10-3 AIRLSSGSGTGELF
14 TRBJ2-7 TRBV30 AWSSKGREWADEQY
12 TRBJ2-3 TRBV4-2 ASSQTGAADTQY
11 TRBJ1-3 TRBV30 AWEPGRRNTIY
11 TRBJ1-3 TRBV2 ASKGLSGNTIY
9 TRBJ1-1 TRBV4-2 ASSHNTEAF
14 TRBJ2-1 TRBV7-7 ASSPRSTGKHNEQF
16 TRBJ1-4 TRBV2 ASRGVVGIGTMNEKLF
10 TRBJ1-2 TRBV28 ASSLNNYGYT
10 TRBJ1-1 TRBV28 ASTSGHTEAF
14 TRBJ1-3 TRBV28 ASSFSARRSGNTIY
12 TRBJ1-5 TRBV27 ASSPTLLGEPQH
12 TRBJ1-5 TRBV28 ASRWTGGARSQH
14 TRBJ2-2 TRBV7-3 ASSNSGTGGAGELF
13 TRBJ1-2 TRBV9 ASSSLGLRSLGYT
14 TRBJ1-6 TRBV10-2 ASLRTISSYNSPLH
12 TRBJ1-2 TRBV28 ASSPPGAAYGYT
13 TRBJ1-3 TRBV6-1 ASSVSSNSGNTIY
12 TRBJ2-5 TRBV28 ASRTHRGRETQY